The present entry profiles one TCR beta chain with its context. The antigen is unknown. The sample belongs to a study of cytomegalovirus exposure and HLA in healthy donors. Study-wide results and limits: Using the classifier, cytomegalovirus status was reportedly diagnosed with high specificity and sensitivity. Specificity for CMV antigens was confirmed in vitro for three of the CMV-associated chains.

The CDR3 has 11 residues. In germline, CDR1 is GTSNPN, CDR2 SVGIG (reference sequence). With 1 base removed from V and 5 bases from J, the gap between germline ends came to 6 bases. Profiled with immunoSEQ multiplex PCR; TCRdb holds only in-frame clones, not every one. The sample includes more than 140,000 clones, roughly 89% of them seen just once. The sequenced material came from PBMCs. The gene calls are TRBV30 and TRBJ2-7, with D unresolved. This TCR was recovered from a woman aged 18-29 years in good health and CMV-seropositive. CDR3 sequence reads: CAWSAYNEQYF. CDR3 DNA sequence: TGTGCCTGGAGTGCCTATAACGAGCAGTACTTC.